The 23 T cell receptor beta chains below were found in one sample sequenced in a study of blood T cells in healthy people across ages. Then a second PCR, running roughly 7 to 11 cycles, was carried out with a sample-barcoded 5' primer and a J-beta primer mix. TCRdb independently ran MiXCR on the 5' RACE reads; one entry per CDR3 protein. The table includes about 1.6 million distinct CDR3 sequences, about 31% detected once. What was sequenced was blood. The receptors stem from a woman under 40 in good health.

This clonotype occurred many times. This rearrangement joins TRBV12-5 to TRBJ2-7; D perhaps matches TRBD2 (6 bases). V lost 1 base and J lost 2, with 6 bases in between. The germline gives CDR1 LGHNT, CDR2 FRNRAP. The CDR3 is made up of 13 amino acids. DNA for the CDR3: TGTGCTAGTGGTTTGGGACTAGCCTACGAGCAGTACTTC. It translates to CASGLGLAYEQYF.

The genes are TRBV7-9 and TRBJ1-2; 8 bases are shared with TRBD1. The CDR3 is 16 amino acids. The ends lost 8 bases at V and 1 base at J; junction bases unmatched: 12. Looked up from germline, CDR1 is SEHNR and CDR2 is FQNEAQ (reference sequence). Here the CDR3 reads CASFGQGRRGNYGYTF. DNA of the CDR3: TGTGCCAGCTTCGGACAGGGTCGAAGGGGTAACTATGGCTACACCTTC.

This clonotype was seen a handful of times. This rearrangement joins TRBV5-5 to TRBJ1-1; no clear D gene. Germline CDR1 reads SGHKS; CDR2 reads YYEKEE (reference sequence). The germline V and J ends were trimmed by 1 base and 11 bases, with 12 bases remaining between them. CDR3 length: 12 residues. The CDR3 DNA reads TGTGCCAGCAGCTTGTCAATCGAGAAGGCTTTCTTT. This codes for CASSLSIEKAFF. Supplemented by reference TRBV5-5 and TRBJ1-1, the full variable domain reads DAGVTQSPTHLIKTRGQQVTLRCSPISGHKSVSWYQQVLGQGPQFIFQYYEKEERGRGNFPDRFSARQFPNYSSELNVNALLLGDSALYLCASSLSIEKAFFGQGTRLTVV.

The chain is built from TRBV20-1 and TRBJ2-7; TRBD2 matches 10 bases. Germline CDR1 DFQATT, CDR2 SNEGSKA (reference sequence). The CDR3 has 13 residues. J was trimmed by 5 bases and V by 5 bases; bases with no gene match: 6. The CDR3 region is CSAPKREGHEQYF. The CDR3 nucleotides read TGCAGTGCTCCCAAGCGGGAGGGCCACGAGCAGTACTTC.

This clonotype has more than one count but fewer than ten. The chain links TRBV12-5 to TRBJ2-7; 7 bases are shared with TRBD1. The germline CDR1 and CDR2 sequences are LGHNT and FRNRAP. V trimming: 0 bases; J trimming: 1 base; junction bases outside the gene matches: 18. The CDR3 has 20 residues. The DNA of the CDR3 is TGTGCTAGTGGTTTGGTAAACGGGACAGCTTATACGACATGGTCCTACGAGCAGTACTTC. Encoded protein: CASGLVNGTAYTTWSYEQYF.

This chain links TRBV10-3 with TRBJ1-5, with a possible D match to TRBD1 (6 bases). Between the trimmed V and J ends, which lost 5 bases and 4 bases, there was a span of 12 bases. CDR3 length equals 14 residues. Per the germline V gene, CDR1 is ENHRY and CDR2 is SYGVKD. The CDR3 reads CAISLTGENQPQHF. In DNA form, the CDR3 reads TGTGCCATCAGTTTGACAGGAGAGAATCAGCCCCAGCATTTT.

This clonotype was picked up many times. The chain couples TRBV20-1 to TRBJ1-1, with no clear D. V lost 0 bases to trimming and J lost 4 bases, with 9 bases between them. Per the germline V gene, CDR1 is DFQATT and CDR2 is SNEGSKA (reference sequence). The CDR3 spans 13 residues. The DNA for the CDR3 is TGCAGTGCTAGAGATTCAGTTGGCACTGAAGCTTTCTTT. Protein: CSARDSVGTEAFF.

This clonotype was seen more than once but under ten times. Here the CDR3 DNA reads TGTGCCAGCAGCGTAGTTAGGGCGGGAGTGAATCAGCCCCAGCATTTT. Encoded protein: CASSVVRAGVNQPQHF. The V and J genes are TRBV9 and TRBJ1-5; D not certain. Germline loops: CDR1 SGDLS, CDR2 YYNGEE. Trimming took off 0 bases at V and 4 bases at J, with 14 bases between the two ends. CDR3 length: 16 residues.

This clonotype was counted a few times. The chain is built from TRBV20-1 and TRBJ2-1; 15 nucleotides align to TRBD2. This CDR3 comprises 18 residues. V shed 6 bases and J 0 bases; nucleotides not matched to a gene: 9. Germline CDR1 is DFQATT and CDR2 is SNEGSKA (reference sequence). The CDR3 bases are TGCAGTGCGGCCCCCGGGACTAGCGGGGGGAGCTCCTACAATGAGCAGTTCTTC. It yields the protein CSAAPGTSGGSSYNEQFF.

This clonotype has more than one count but fewer than ten. The chain is built from TRBV5-1 and TRBJ2-1; either TRBD1 or TRBD2 may supply D (6 bases each). The V gene's germline CDR1 is SGHRS and CDR2 YFSETQ. V shed 5 bases and J shed 5 bases, with 26 bases lying between them. The CDR3 is 18 amino acids. Here the CDR3 DNA reads TGCGCCAGCAGGAGATGGGACTCGACAGGAGTAGGGGACAATGAGCAGTTCTTC. Translating it yields CASRRWDSTGVGDNEQFF.

The table lists this clonotype with a few counts. The chain uses TRBV5-1 and TRBJ2-3, with no clear D. Trimming took 6 bases from V and 6 from J, leaving 8 bases between them. The CDR3 runs 11 residues. Germline V gene lookup returns CDR1 SGHRS and CDR2 YFSETQ. The CDR3 here is CASTMSDTQYF. CDR3 nucleotides: TGCGCCAGCACCATGTCTGATACGCAGTATTTT.

This clonotype came up a few times. V and J are TRBV3-1 and TRBJ2-5, with D perhaps TRBD1 (5 bases). Germline CDR1 is LGHDT and CDR2 is YNNKEL (reference sequence). This CDR3 comprises 13 residues. Between the trimmed V and J ends, which lost 7 bases and 4 bases, there was a span of 13 bases. The CDR3 DNA sequence: TGTGCCAGCACAGTCTGGGGCCGAGAGACCCAGTACTTC. It translates to CASTVWGRETQYF.

This clonotype has a handful of counts. CDR3 in amino acids: CASSLASRRVGADTQYF. CDR3 in DNA: TGTGCCAGCAGCTTAGCGTCCCGCAGGGTGGGTGCAGATACGCAGTATTTT. This rearrangement joins TRBV7-9 to TRBJ2-3; tentatively, D is TRBD1 (5 bases). The CDR3 is made up of 17 amino acids. Germline loops: CDR1 SEHNR, CDR2 FQNEAQ (reference sequence). V gave up 0 bases and J gave up 4 bases, with 17 bases separating them. Supplemented by reference TRBV7-9 and TRBJ2-3, the full variable domain reads DTGVSQNPRHKITKRGQNVTFRCDPISEHNRLYWYRQTLGQGPEFLTYFQNEAQLEKSRLLSDRFSAERPKGSFSTLEIQRTEQGDSAMYLCASSLASRRVGADTQYFGPGTRLTVL.

This clonotype has just a few counts. The chain has TRBV7-2 and TRBJ2-3; TRBD2 matches 9 bases. Germline CDR1 reads SGHTA; CDR2 reads FQGNSA. Trimming took 4 bases from V and 1 from J; bases not matched to a gene: 6. The CDR3 spans 16 residues. CDR3 loop: CASSSFGLACTDTQYF. In DNA, the CDR3 is TGTGCCAGCAGCTCGTTCGGACTAGCGTGCACAGATACGCAGTATTTT.

The rearrangement uses TRBV5-1 and TRBJ2-3, with D possibly being TRBD2 (7 bases). V lost 4 bases, J lost 3 bases, and 15 bases lay in between. The CDR3 is made up of 15 amino acids. The germline V gene encodes CDR1 SGHRS and CDR2 YFSETQ. The CDR3 nucleotides read TGCGCCAGCAGCGGAGGAAGGGGGGGAACAGATACGCAGTATTTT. It is translated as CASSGGRGGTDTQYF.

The V call is TRBV7-9, the J call TRBJ2-7, with D hard to call. V was pared by 8 bases and J by 0 bases, with 14 bases between. The CDR3 contains 14 residues. Germline V gives CDR1 SEHNR, CDR2 FQNEAQ (reference sequence). The CDR3 sequence is CASVLSPSSYEQYF. CDR3 DNA sequence: TGTGCCAGCGTCCTAAGCCCCAGCTCCTACGAGCAGTACTTC.

This clonotype was seen a handful of times. The rearrangement uses TRBV20-1 and TRBJ2-7; weak D call: TRBD1 (6 bases). Germline values: CDR1 DFQATT, CDR2 SNEGSKA (reference sequence). This CDR3 spans 12 amino acids. Trimming took 3 bases from V and 3 from J, leaving 9 bases between them. The CDR3: CSASGRGYEQYF. CDR3 nucleotides: TGCAGTGCTAGTGGCAGGGGCTACGAGCAGTACTTC.

In DNA form, the CDR3 reads TGTGCCAGCAGCTTAGAGCCAGCGAGGGGTGAGCAGTTCTTC. This codes for CASSLEPARGEQFF. The chain uses TRBV7-9 and TRBJ2-1; D possibly uses TRBD1 or TRBD2 (5 bases each). The germline gives CDR1 SEHNR, CDR2 FQNEAQ (reference sequence). The CDR3 runs 14 residues. The ends were cut back, 1 base at V and 9 bases at J, with 13 bases in the middle.

In regard to this clonotype: A junction end diverges from the germline sequence, so it may reflect a read error. The CDR3, as DNA: TGTGCCGGCAGCCAAGACGAGAACACTGAAGCTTTCTTT. It is translated as CAGSQDENTEAFF. The rearrangement uses TRBV3-1 and TRBJ1-1; D gene unclear. Germline V CDR1 and CDR2: LGHDT, YNNKEL (reference sequence). This CDR3 region has 13 residues.

The chain joins TRBV20-1 to TRBJ2-1, with 8 nucleotides matching TRBD2. CDR1 and CDR2 from the germline V gene are DFQATT and SNEGSKA (reference sequence). The CDR3 runs to 13 residues. V was pared by 3 bases and J by 3 bases, with 1 base of the junction left unmatched. CDR3 amino acids: CSARRGDYNEQFF. CDR3 in DNA: TGCAGTGCTAGGCGGGGGGACTACAATGAGCAGTTCTTC.

CDR3 sequence reads: CASSSRSGSNTGELFF. The CDR3 DNA reads as TGTGCCAGCAGTTCTAGATCGGGATCGAACACCGGGGAGCTGTTTTTT. This sequence joins TRBV12-3 or TRBV12-4 and TRBJ2-2, with D perhaps TRBD2 (5 bases). Between the trimmed V and J ends, which lost 4 bases and 0 bases, there was a span of 12 bases. CDR3 length: 16 residues.

The CDR3 DNA reads TGTGCCAGCAGTTCCTCAACAGGGGGACACACTGAAGCTTTCTTT. Its translation: CASSSSTGGHTEAFF. V and J are TRBV6-6 and TRBJ1-1; 8 bases align to TRBD1. Germline CDR1 and CDR2: MNHNY and SVGAGI (reference sequence). V dropped 4 bases and J dropped 3; count of bases not matched to a gene: 7. The CDR3 runs to 15 residues.

The CDR3 region has the DNA TGTGCCAGCAGCTTAGACGGGGGGGCCAAGGATACGCAGTATTTT. Translated: CASSLDGGAKDTQYF. The rearrangement uses TRBV7-6 and TRBJ2-3, with 8 bases aligning to TRBD2. The J segment lost 6 bases and the V segment lost 1 base, leaving 6 bases of the junction unmatched. This CDR3 has 15 amino acids. CDR1 and CDR2 from the germline V gene are SGHVS and FNYEAQ.